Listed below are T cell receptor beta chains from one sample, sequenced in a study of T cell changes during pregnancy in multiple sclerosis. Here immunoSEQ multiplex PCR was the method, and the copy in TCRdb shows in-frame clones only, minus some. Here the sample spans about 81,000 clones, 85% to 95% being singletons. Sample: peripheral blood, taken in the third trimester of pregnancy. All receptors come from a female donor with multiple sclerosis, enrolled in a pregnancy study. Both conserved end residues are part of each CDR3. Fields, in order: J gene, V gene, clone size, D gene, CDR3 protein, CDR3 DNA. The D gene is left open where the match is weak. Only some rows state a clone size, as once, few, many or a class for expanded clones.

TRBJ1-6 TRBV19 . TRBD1 CASSIAGTGPGDSPLHF TGTGCCAGTAGTATAGCCGGGACAGGCCCTGGGGATTCACCCCTCCACTTT
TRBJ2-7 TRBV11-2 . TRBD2 CASNSLGEGTYEQYF TGTGCCAGCAACTCGCTCGGGGAGGGGACCTACGAGCAGTACTTC
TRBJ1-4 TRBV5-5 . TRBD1 CASSRSGTGDEKLFF TGTGCCAGCAGCCGGAGCGGGACAGGAGATGAAAAACTGTTTTTT
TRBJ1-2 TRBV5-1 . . CASSPGENYGYTF TGCGCCAGCAGCCCTGGGGAGAACTATGGCTACACCTTC
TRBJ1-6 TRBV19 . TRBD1 CASSISQGIGSPLHF TGTGCCAGTAGTATATCACAGGGGATAGGTTCACCCCTCCACTTT
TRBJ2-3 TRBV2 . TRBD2 CASRERGLRTDTQYF TGTGCCAGCAGGGAGCGGGGGCTACGCACAGATACGCAGTATTTT
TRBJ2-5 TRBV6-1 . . CASSDVSVEGGNQETQYF TGTGCCAGCAGTGACGTTTCGGTCGAAGGAGGTAACCAAGAGACCCAGTACTTC
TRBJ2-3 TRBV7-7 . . CASSSRGGADTQYF TGTGCTAGCAGCTCTAGGGGGGGGGCAGATACGCAGTATTTT
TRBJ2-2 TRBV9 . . CASSSRGSGELFF TGTGCCAGCAGCTCCCGGGGGTCCGGGGAGCTGTTTTTT
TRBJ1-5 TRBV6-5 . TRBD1 CASSYSGQHNQPQHF TGTGCCAGCAGTTACTCGGGACAGCACAATCAGCCCCAGCATTTT
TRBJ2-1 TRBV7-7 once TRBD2 CASSLGVAGENEQFF TGTGCTAGCAGCTTAGGAGTAGCGGGGGAAAATGAGCAGTTCTTC
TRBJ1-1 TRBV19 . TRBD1 CASKSFVGQGRTGSTEAFF TGTGCCAGTAAAAGCTTTGTAGGACAGGGAAGAACGGGAAGCACTGAAGCTTTCTTT
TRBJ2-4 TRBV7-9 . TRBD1 CASSQILLTGLAKNIQYF TGTGCCAGCAGCCAAATACTTTTGACAGGGCTAGCCAAAAACATTCAGTACTTC
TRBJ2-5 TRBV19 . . CATLDTYQETQYF TGTGCCACCCTTGACACGTACCAAGAGACCCAGTACTTC
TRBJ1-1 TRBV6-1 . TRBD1 CASSAVRDRSLLNTEAFF TGTGCCAGCAGTGCGGTGCGGGACAGGAGCCTTCTGAACACTGAAGCTTTCTTT
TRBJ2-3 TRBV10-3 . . CAIKRGTGTDTQYF TGTGCCATCAAACGGGGGACGGGGACAGATACGCAGTATTTT
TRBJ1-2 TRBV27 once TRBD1 CASSQTGYHGYTF TGTGCCAGCAGCCAGACAGGGTACCATGGCTACACCTTC
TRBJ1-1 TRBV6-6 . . CASSYLDRTGAFF TGTGCCAGCAGTTACCTCGACCGGACTGGGGCTTTCTTT
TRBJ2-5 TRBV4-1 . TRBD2 CASSPGTSGGQETQYF TGCGCCAGCAGCCCTGGGACTAGCGGGGGACAAGAGACCCAGTACTTC
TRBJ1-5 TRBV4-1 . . CASSHLQENQPQHF TGCGCCAGCAGCCATTTACAGGAAAATCAGCCCCAGCATTTT
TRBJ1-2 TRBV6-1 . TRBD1 CASSEGDREYGYTF TGTGCCAGCAGTGAAGGTGACAGGGAGTATGGCTACACCTTC
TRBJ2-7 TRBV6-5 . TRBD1 CASVGQGRDEQYF TGTGCCAGCGTCGGACAGGGGAGGGACGAGCAGTACTTC
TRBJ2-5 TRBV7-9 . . CASSLVVAAAGEETQYF TGTGCCAGCAGCTTAGTCGTGGCGGCGGCAGGGGAAGAGACCCAGTACTTC
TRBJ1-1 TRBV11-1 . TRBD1 CASSPLGQGGTEAFF TGTGCCAGCAGCCCACTTGGACAGGGTGGCACTGAAGCTTTCTTT
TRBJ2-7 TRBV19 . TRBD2 CASRGPGSGGPYEQYF TGTGCCAGTAGGGGACCAGGTAGCGGGGGTCCCTACGAGCAGTACTTC
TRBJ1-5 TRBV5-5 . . CASSLGTVSNQPQHF TGTGCCAGCAGCTTGGGGACAGTTAGCAATCAGCCCCAGCATTTT
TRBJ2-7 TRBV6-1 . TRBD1 CASSSRDREYEQYF TGTGCCAGCAGTTCCCGGGACAGGGAATACGAGCAGTACTTC
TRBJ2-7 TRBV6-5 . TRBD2 CASSSTSGVEQYF TGTGCCAGCAGTTCAACTAGCGGGGTCGAGCAGTACTTC
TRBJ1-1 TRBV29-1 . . CSGGFDETEAFF TGCAGCGGCGGGTTCGATGAGACTGAAGCTTTCTTT
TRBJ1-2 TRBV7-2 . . CASSLVAQGFNYGYTF TGTGCCAGCAGCTTAGTGGCACAGGGATTTAACTATGGCTACACCTTC
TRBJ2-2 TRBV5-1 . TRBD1 CASSLWPRMEQTGVRTGELFF TGCGCCAGCAGCTTGTGGCCTCGCATGGAGCAAACAGGGGTACGCACCGGGGAGCTGTTTTTT
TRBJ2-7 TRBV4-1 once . CASSQDAALQYF TGCGCCAGCAGCCAAGATGCTGCGCTACAGTACTTC
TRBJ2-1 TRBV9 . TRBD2 CASSGAGGSYNEQFF TGTGCCAGCAGCGGAGCGGGGGGCTCTTACAATGAGCAGTTCTTC
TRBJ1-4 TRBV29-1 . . CSVEEFAGGGKLFF TGCAGCGTTGAAGAATTCGCGGGGGGGGGAAAACTGTTTTTT
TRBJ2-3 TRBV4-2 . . CASSQVPTVALTDTQYF TGTGCCAGCAGCCAAGTCCCTACGGTTGCTCTCACAGATACGCAGTATTTT
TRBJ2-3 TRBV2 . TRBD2 CASSQRTSGGSDTQYF TGTGCCAGCAGCCAAAGAACTAGCGGGGGGAGTGATACGCAGTATTTT
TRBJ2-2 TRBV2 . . CASSEGRGGELFF TGTGCCAGCAGTGAGGGCCGGGGCGGGGAGCTGTTTTTT
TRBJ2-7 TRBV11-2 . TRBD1 CASSWGQGLYEQYF TGTGCCAGCAGCTGGGGACAGGGCCTCTACGAGCAGTACTTC
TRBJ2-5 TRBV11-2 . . CASSLDDLEMKEGETQYF TGTGCCAGCAGCTTAGATGACCTTGAGATGAAAGAGGGAGAGACCCAGTACTTC
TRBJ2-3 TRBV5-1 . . CASSLAPADTQYF TGCGCCAGCAGCTTGGCCCCAGCAGATACGCAGTATTTT
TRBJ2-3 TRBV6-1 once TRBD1 CASAGNIDRGRNF TGTGCCAGCGCAGGGAATATCGACAGGGGACGAAATTTT
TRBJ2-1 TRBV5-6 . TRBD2 CASRLAGGLGEQFF TGTGCCAGCAGGTTAGCGGGGGGGCTTGGTGAGCAGTTCTTC
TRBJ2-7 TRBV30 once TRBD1 CAWRRQGLHEQYF TGTGCCTGGAGGAGACAGGGGTTACACGAGCAGTACTTC
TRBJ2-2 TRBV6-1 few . CASSSSDRDTGELFF .
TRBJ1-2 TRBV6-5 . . CASSQGRGYTF TGTGCCAGCAGCCAAGGGAGGGGCTACACCTTC
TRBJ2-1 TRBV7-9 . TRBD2 CASSRRRLAGSYNEQFF TGTGCCAGCAGCCGCAGAAGACTAGCGGGGTCGTACAATGAGCAGTTCTTC
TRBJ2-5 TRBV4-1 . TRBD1 CASRGQGDLQETQYF TGCGCCAGCAGAGGGCAGGGGGATCTACAAGAGACCCAGTACTTC
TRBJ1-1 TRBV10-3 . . CATNVGGGEAFF TGTGCCACTAATGTTGGGGGCGGAGAAGCTTTCTTT
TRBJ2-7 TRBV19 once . CASSIAGVDRSYEQYF TGTGCCAGTAGTATAGCGGGAGTGGACAGGTCCTACGAGCAGTACTTC
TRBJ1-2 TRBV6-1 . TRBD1 CASRKGQNYGYTF TGTGCCAGCAGGAAGGGACAGAACTATGGCTACACCTTC
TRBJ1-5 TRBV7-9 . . CASGPSGGQPQHF TGTGCCAGCGGACCCAGTGGGGGGCAGCCCCAGCATTTT
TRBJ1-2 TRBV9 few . CASSPRTANNYGYTF TGTGCCAGCAGCCCCCGGACAGCCAATAACTATGGCTACACCTTC